This T cell receptor beta chain was recovered during a study of radiation and T cells in renal cell carcinoma. Study-level points and caveats: From baseline, blood top tumor clonotypes peaked at 2 weeks post-radiation.

The sample's time point: blood 2 weeks post-SBRT. Treatment denoted: 15 Gy SBRT to primary tumor, nephrectomy 4 weeks later. V gave up 0 bases and J gave up 10 bases, with 7 bases separating them. The germline V gene encodes CDR1 WNHNN and CDR2 SYGVQD (reference sequence). The CDR3 sequence is 12 residues long. In the case of this clone: As yet, its antigen is unknown.

The assay was immunoSEQ multiplex PCR, and TCRdb's table has in-frame clones only and misses some. The sample lists some 150,000 clones, 87% occurring once. The chain couples TRBV10-1 to TRBJ1-5; D is undetermined. This clonotype originated in a woman aged 45-59 years with renal cell carcinoma. The source material was blood, sampled from a patient whose treatment included radiotherapy and nephrectomy. The CDR3 region has the DNA TGCGCCAGCAGTGAGTCTGGACTCCCCCAGCATTTT. The encoded protein is CASSESGLPQHF.